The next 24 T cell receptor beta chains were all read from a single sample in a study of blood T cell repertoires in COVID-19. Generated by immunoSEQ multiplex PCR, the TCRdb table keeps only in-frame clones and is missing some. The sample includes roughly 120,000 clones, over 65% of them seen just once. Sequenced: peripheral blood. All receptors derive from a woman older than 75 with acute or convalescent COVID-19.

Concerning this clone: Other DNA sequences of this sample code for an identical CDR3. The CDR3 nucleotides read TGCAGTGCTACAGGGCCCTACGAGCAGTACTTC. It codes for CSATGPYEQYF. The gene calls are TRBV20-1 and TRBJ2-7, with a tentative D call TRBD1 (5 bases). This CDR3 has 11 amino acids. Per the germline V gene, CDR1 is DFQATT and CDR2 is SNEGSKA (reference sequence). V lost 4 bases and J 2 bases, leaving 6 bases between the germline ends.

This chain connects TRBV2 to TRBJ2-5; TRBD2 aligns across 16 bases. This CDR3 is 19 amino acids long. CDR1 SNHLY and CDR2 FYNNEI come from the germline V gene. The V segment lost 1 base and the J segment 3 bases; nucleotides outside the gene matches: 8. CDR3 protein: CASSEGALGLAGGKETQYF. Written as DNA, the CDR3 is TGTGCCAGCAGTGAAGGTGCTTTGGGACTAGCGGGGGGGAAAGAGACCCAGTACTTC.

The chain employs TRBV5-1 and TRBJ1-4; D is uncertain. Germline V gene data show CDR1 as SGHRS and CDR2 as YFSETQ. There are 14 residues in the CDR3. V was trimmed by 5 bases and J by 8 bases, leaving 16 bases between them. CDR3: CASRETPSGEKLFF. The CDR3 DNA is TGCGCCAGCAGAGAGACGCCCTCGGGAGAAAAACTGTTTTTT.

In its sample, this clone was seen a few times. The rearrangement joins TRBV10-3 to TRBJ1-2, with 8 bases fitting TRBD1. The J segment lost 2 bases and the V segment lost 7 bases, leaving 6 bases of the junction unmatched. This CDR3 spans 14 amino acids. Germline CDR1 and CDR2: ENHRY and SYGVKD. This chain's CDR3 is CAIKRDRGNYGYTF. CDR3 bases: TGTGCCATCAAAAGAGACAGGGGAAACTATGGCTACACCTTC.

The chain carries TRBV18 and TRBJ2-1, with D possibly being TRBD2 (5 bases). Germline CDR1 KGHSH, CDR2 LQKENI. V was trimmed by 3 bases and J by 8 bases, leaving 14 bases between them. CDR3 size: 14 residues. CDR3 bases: TGTGCCAGCTCACCGATAGCGCTTCGGGATGAGCAGTTCTTC. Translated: CASSPIALRDEQFF. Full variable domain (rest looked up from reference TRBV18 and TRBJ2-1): NAGVMQNPRHLVRRRGQEARLRCSPMKGHSHVYWYRQLPEEGLKFMVYLQKENIIDESGMPKERFSAEFPKEGPSILRIQQVVRGDSAAYFCASSPIALRDEQFFGPGTRLTVL.

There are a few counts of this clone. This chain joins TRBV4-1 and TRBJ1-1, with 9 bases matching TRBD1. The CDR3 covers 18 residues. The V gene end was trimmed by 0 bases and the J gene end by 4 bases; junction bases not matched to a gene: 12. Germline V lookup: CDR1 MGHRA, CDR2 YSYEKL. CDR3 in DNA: TGCGCCAGCAGCCAAGATTGGAGTATAGTGGACAGGGGCACTGAAGCTTTCTTT. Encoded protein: CASSQDWSIVDRGTEAFF.

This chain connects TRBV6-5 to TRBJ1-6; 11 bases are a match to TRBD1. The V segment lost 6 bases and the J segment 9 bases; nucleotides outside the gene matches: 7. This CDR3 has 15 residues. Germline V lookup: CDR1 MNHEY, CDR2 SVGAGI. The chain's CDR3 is CASSPGQGVGSPLHF. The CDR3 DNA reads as TGTGCCAGCAGCCCGGGACAGGGGGTCGGTTCACCCCTCCACTTT.

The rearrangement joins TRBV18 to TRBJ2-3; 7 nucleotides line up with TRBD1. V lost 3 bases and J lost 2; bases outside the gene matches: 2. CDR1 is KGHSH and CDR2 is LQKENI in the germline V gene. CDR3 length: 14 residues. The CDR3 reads CASSPGQNTDTQYF. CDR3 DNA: TGTGCCAGCTCACCGGGACAGAACACAGATACGCAGTATTTT.

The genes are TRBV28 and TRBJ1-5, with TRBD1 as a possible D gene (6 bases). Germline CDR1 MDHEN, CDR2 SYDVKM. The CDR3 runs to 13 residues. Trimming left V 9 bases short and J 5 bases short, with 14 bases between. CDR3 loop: CASRFGQHQPQHF. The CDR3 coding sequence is TGTGCCAGTAGATTCGGACAGCATCAGCCCCAGCATTTT.

CDR3 DNA sequence: TGTGCCAGCAGCTTCCCTAGCGGGAGACGCTACAATGAGCAGTTCTTC. This sequence encodes CASSFPSGRRYNEQFF. V usage is TRBV5-4 and J usage is TRBJ2-1; TRBD2 agrees at 10 bases. This CDR3 comprises 16 residues. Germline V gives CDR1 SGHNT, CDR2 YYREEE (reference sequence). The junction had 5 bases not matched to a gene; V was cut back by 2 bases and J by 3 bases.

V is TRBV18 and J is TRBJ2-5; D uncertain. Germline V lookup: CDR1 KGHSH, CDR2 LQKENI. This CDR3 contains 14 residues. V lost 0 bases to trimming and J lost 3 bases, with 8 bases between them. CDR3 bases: TGTGCCAGCTCACCACCGACATTAGAAGAGACCCAGTACTTC. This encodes CASSPPTLEETQYF. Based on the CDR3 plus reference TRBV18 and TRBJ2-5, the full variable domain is NAGVMQNPRHLVRRRGQEARLRCSPMKGHSHVYWYRQLPEEGLKFMVYLQKENIIDESGMPKERFSAEFPKEGPSILRIQQVVRGDSAAYFCASSPPTLEETQYFGPGTRLLVL.

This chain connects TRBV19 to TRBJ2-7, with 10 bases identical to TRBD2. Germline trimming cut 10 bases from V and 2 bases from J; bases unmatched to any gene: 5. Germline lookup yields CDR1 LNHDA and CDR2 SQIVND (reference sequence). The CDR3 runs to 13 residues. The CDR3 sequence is CATRLAGAYEQYF. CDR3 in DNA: TGTGCCACCCGACTAGCGGGCGCCTACGAGCAGTACTTC.

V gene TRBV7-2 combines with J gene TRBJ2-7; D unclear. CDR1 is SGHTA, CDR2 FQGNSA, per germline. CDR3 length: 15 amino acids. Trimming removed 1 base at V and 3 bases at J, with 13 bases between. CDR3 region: CASSLGLGRSYEQYF. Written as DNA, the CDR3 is TGTGCCAGCAGCTTAGGATTGGGCAGAAGCTACGAGCAGTACTTC.

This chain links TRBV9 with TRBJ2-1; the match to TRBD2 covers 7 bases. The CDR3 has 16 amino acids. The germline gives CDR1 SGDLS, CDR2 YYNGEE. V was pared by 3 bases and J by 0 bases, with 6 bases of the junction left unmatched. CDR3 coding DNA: TGTGCCAGCAGCGCACATCTAGCGGACTCCTACAATGAGCAGTTCTTC. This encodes CASSAHLADSYNEQFF.

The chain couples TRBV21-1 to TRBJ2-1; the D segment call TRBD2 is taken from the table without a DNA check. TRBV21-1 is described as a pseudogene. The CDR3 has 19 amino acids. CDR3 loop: CASSKVLAGARISYNEQFF. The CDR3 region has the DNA TGTGCCAGCAGCAAAGTACTAGCGGGAGCAAGGATCTCCTACAATGAGCAGTTCTTC.

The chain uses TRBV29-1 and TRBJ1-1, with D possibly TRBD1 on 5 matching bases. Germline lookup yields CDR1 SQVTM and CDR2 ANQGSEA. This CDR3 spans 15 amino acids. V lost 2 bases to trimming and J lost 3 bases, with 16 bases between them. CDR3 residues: CSVERQGRGDTEAFF. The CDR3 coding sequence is TGCAGCGTTGAAAGGCAGGGCCGTGGGGACACTGAAGCTTTCTTT.

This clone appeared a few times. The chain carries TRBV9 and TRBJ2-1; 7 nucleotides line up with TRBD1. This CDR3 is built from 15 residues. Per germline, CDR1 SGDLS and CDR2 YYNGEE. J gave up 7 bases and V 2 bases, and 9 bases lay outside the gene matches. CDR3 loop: CASSVARQGWNEQFF. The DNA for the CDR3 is TGTGCCAGCAGCGTGGCGAGACAGGGTTGGAATGAGCAGTTCTTC.

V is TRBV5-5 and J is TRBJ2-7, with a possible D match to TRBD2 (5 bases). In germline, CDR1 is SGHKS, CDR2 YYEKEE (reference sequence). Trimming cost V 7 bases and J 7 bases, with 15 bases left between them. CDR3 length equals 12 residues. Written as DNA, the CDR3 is TGTGCCAGCTTAATAGGACTCGGAGAGCAGTACTTC. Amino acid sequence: CASLIGLGEQYF.

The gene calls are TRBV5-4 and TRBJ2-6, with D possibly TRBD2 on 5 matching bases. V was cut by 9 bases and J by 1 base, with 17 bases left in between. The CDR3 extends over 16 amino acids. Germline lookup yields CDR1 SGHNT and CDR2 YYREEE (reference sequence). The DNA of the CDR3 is TGTGCCACCCATCCCGGGATGGGGTCTGGGGCCAACGTCCTGACTTTC. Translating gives CATHPGMGSGANVLTF.

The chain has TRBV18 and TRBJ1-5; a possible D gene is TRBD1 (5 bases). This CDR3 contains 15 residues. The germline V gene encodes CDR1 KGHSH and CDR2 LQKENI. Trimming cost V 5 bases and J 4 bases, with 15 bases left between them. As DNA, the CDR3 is TGTGCCAGCTCAGAAATGACAGCCTCTAATCAGCCCCAGCATTTT. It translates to CASSEMTASNQPQHF. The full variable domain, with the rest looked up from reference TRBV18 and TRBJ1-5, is NAGVMQNPRHLVRRRGQEARLRCSPMKGHSHVYWYRQLPEEGLKFMVYLQKENIIDESGMPKERFSAEFPKEGPSILRIQQVVRGDSAAYFCASSEMTASNQPQHFGDGTRLSIL.

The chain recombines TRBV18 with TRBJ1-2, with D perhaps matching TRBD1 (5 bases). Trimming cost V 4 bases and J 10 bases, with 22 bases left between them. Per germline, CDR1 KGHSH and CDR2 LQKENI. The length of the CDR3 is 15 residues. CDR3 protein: CASSQGTSGAAVYTF. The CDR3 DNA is TGTGCCAGCTCACAGGGGACCTCGGGAGCTGCGGTCTACACCTTC.

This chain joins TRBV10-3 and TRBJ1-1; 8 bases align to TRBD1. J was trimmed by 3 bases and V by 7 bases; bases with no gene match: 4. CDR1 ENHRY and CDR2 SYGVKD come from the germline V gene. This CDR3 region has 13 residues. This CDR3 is CAITTGGDTEAFF. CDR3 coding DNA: TGTGCCATCACCACAGGGGGGGACACTGAAGCTTTCTTT.

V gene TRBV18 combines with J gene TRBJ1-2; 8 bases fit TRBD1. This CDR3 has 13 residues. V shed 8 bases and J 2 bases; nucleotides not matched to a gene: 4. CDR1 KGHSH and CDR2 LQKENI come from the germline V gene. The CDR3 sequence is CASTGQGNYGYTF. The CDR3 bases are TGTGCCAGCACCGGACAGGGAAACTATGGCTACACCTTC.

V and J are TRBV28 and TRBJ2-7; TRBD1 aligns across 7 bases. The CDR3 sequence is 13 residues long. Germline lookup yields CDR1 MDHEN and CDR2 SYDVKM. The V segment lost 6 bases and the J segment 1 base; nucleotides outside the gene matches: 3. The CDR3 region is CASRPGQSYEQYF. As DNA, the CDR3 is TGTGCCAGCAGGCCGGGACAGTCCTACGAGCAGTACTTC.